Shown below are 2 T cell receptor beta chains from a single sample sequenced in a study of cytomegalovirus exposure and HLA in healthy donors. With 60 Vbeta and 13 Jbeta primers, the PCR was carried out. Generated by immunoSEQ multiplex PCR, the TCRdb table keeps only in-frame clones and is missing some. Here the sample spans 90,000 to 150,000 clones, just over 15% being singletons. The sequencing input was PBMCs. These receptors were obtained from a woman younger than 35 in good health and CMV-seronegative.

This chain uses TRBV14 with TRBJ2-7; D possibly corresponds to TRBD1 (6 bases). The CDR3 extends over 15 amino acids. V shed 5 bases and J shed 3 bases, with 17 bases lying between them. Per germline, CDR1 SGHDN and CDR2 FVKESK. CDR3 in amino acids: CASSSGTTIGYEQYF. For the CDR3, the DNA is TGTGCCAGCAGCTCCGGGACAACAATCGGCTACGAGCAGTACTTC.

This clone has a handful of counts. The rearrangement uses TRBV7-2 and TRBJ1-5; D gene unclear. The length of the CDR3 is 13 residues. V lost 0 bases to trimming and J lost 7 bases, with 7 bases between them. Germline CDR1 and CDR2: SGHTA and FQGNSA. CDR3 in amino acids: CASSLAFRQPQHF. The CDR3 DNA follows: TGTGCCAGCAGCTTAGCCTTTCGGCAGCCCCAGCATTTT. The full variable domain, rest sourced from reference TRBV7-2 and TRBJ1-5, is GAGVSQSPSNKVTEKGKDVELRCDPISGHTALYWYRQSLGQGLEFLIYFQGNSAPDKSGLPSDRFSAERTGGSVSTLTIQRTQQEDSAVYLCASSLAFRQPQHFGDGTRLSIL.